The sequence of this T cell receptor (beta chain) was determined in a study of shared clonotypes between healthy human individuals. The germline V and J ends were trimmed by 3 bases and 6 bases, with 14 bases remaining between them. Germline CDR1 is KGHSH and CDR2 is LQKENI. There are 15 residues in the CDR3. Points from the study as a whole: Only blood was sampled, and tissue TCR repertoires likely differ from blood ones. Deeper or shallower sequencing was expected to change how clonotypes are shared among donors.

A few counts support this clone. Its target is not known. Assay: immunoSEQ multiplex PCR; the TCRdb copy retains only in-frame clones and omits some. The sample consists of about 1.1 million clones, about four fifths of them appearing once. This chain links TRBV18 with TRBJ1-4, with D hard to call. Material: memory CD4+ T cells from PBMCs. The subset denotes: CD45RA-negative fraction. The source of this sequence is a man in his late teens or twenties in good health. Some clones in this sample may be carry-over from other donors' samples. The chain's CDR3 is CASSPSAGRDEKLFF. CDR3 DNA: TGTGCCAGCTCACCGTCGGCGGGGAGAGATGAAAAACTGTTTTTT.